The rows below give T cell receptor beta chains drawn from one sample of a study of shared clonotypes between healthy human individuals. Only in-frame clones appear in the TCRdb table, and some are missing; sequencing was by immunoSEQ multiplex PCR. This table holds hundreds of thousands of clones, 90% to 97% found once. Source material: naive CD4+ T cells sorted from blood. All receptors derive from a woman aged 25-40 years in good health. CDR3s include the opening cysteine and the closing phenylalanine or tryptophan. D genes are given only for firm matches. Not all rows give a size; the values are once, few, many and, for expanded clones, a class.

TGTGCCAGCACCCCCCTGAGAGACTCGAACACTGAAGCTTTCTTT	CASTPLRDSNTEAFF	NA	NA	TRBV6-1	TRBJ1-1
TGTGCCAGCAGTTTATCTGTCGGATTGAACACTGAAGCTTTCTTT	CASSLSVGLNTEAFF	NA	NA	TRBV27	TRBJ1-1
TGTGCCAGCTCATCTGGACAGGGGGCCACTTTCGCGAACACCGGGGAGCTGTTTTTT	CASSSGQGATFANTGELFF	once	TRBD1	TRBV18	TRBJ2-2
TGTGCCAGCTATAGGGACGAGCAGTACTTC	CASYRDEQYF	NA	NA	TRBV28	TRBJ2-7
TGTGCCAGCAGCTTGGATTCACACCCCCAAGCTTTCTTT	CASSLDSHPQAFF	NA	NA	TRBV7-9	TRBJ1-1
TGTGCCAGCAGCTTAGGGGTAGGACAGGGGGACTACGAGCAGTACTTC	CASSLGVGQGDYEQYF	NA	TRBD1	TRBV11-3	TRBJ2-7
TGTGCCAGCAGCTTAATTGTGAGGGTACCCTCTGGAAACACCATATATTTT	CASSLIVRVPSGNTIYF	NA	NA	TRBV7-9	TRBJ1-3
TGCAGCGTGATATTCCTACCCGGAGGGGAAAAACTGTTTTTT	CSVIFLPGGEKLFF	NA	NA	TRBV29-1	TRBJ1-4
TGCGCCAGCAGCTGGGCAACTCTCGATACTACTGGAAACACCATATATTTT	CASSWATLDTTGNTIYF	NA	NA	TRBV5-1	TRBJ1-3
TGTGCCAGCAGCCCGCCGGGACAACCCCCAGATACGCAGTATTTT	CASSPPGQPPDTQYF	NA	NA	TRBV28	TRBJ2-3
TGTGCCAGCAGTTACTCGCGTCCCACAGATACGCAGTATTTT	CASSYSRPTDTQYF	NA	NA	TRBV6-6	TRBJ2-3
TGTGCCAGCTCACGGACACCCGCGAACACCGGGGAGCTGTTTTTT	CASSRTPANTGELFF	NA	NA	TRBV18	TRBJ2-2
TGCGCCAGCAGCCAAGATTTTGGAGTTAGGGGGGCACTCAATGAGCAGTTCTTC	CASSQDFGVRGALNEQFF	NA	NA	TRBV4-1	TRBJ2-1
TGTGCCAGCAGTTCCCCCCGGACAGGAAAAAACTATGGCTACACCTTC	CASSSPRTGKNYGYTF	NA	TRBD1	TRBV28	TRBJ1-2
TGTGCCAGCAGAACCGGGGGCTCCTATGGCTACACCTTC	CASRTGGSYGYTF	NA	NA	TRBV28	TRBJ1-2
TGTGCCAGCAGCTTGACAAGTTACTCCTACGAGCAGTACTTC	CASSLTSYSYEQYF	NA	NA	TRBV7-9	TRBJ2-7
TGCGCCAGCAGCTTGGGGACAGGGCTTAATGAAAAACTGTTTTTT	CASSLGTGLNEKLFF	NA	TRBD1	TRBV5-1	TRBJ1-4
TGTGCCAGCAGTTGGGCCCAGCGGGAATCGAACGAGCAGTACTTC	CASSWAQRESNEQYF	NA	TRBD2	TRBV6-6	TRBJ2-7
TGTGCCAGCAGCTTCCAATCCATGGGACTAGCGGGCGGGGAGCTGTTTTTT	CASSFQSMGLAGGELFF	NA	TRBD2	TRBV13	TRBJ2-2
TGTGCCAGCAGCTTATACGGGAGGCCCTACACCGGGGAGCTGTTTTTT	CASSLYGRPYTGELFF	NA	TRBD2	TRBV7-9	TRBJ2-2
TGTGCCACCAGCAGAGAGGCTAACTATGGCTACACCTTC	CATSREANYGYTF	NA	NA	TRBV15	TRBJ1-2
TGCGCCAGCAGCTGGGGTGGGGGCATGAACACTGAAGCTTTCTTT	CASSWGGGMNTEAFF	few	NA	TRBV5-1	TRBJ1-1
TGTGCCAGCAGTGACAGGGGTGCCACTGAAGCTTTCTTT	CASSDRGATEAFF	NA	NA	TRBV6-1	TRBJ1-1
TGTGCCAGCAGCCAGGGTGGGACAGGGGCGAATCAGCCCCAGCATTTT	CASSQGGTGANQPQHF	NA	TRBD1	TRBV6-6	TRBJ1-5
TGTGCCAGCAGTGTGTCGCACTACTACACTGAAGCTTTCTTT	CASSVSHYYTEAFF	NA	NA	TRBV6-5	TRBJ1-1
TGTGCCAGCAGTGAAGCGTACCCGGAGACCCAGTACTTC	CASSEAYPETQYF	NA	NA	TRBV6-1	TRBJ2-5
TGTGCCAGCAGCGGGGGACTAGCGGGAGGGCCGATCACGTTCAATGAGCAGTTCTTC	CASSGGLAGGPITFNEQFF	NA	TRBD2	TRBV9	TRBJ2-1
TGTGCCAGCAGTTTAACCAGGGCCGATACGCAGTATTTT	CASSLTRADTQYF	NA	NA	TRBV27	TRBJ2-3
TGCGCCAGCAGCTTCCAGGGCTGGAACACTGAAGCTTTCTTT	CASSFQGWNTEAFF	NA	NA	TRBV5-1	TRBJ1-1
TGTGCCACCAGCAGCACGAGATACTCTGGAAACACCATATATTTT	CATSSTRYSGNTIYF	NA	NA	TRBV15	TRBJ1-3
TGTGCCATCAGTGAGCCGGGACAGGGTCGTTCCGAGCAGTACTTC	CAISEPGQGRSEQYF	NA	TRBD1	TRBV10-3	TRBJ2-7
TGCGCCAGCAGCTCTGGACTGTTTTCCTACGAGCAGTACTTC	CASSSGLFSYEQYF	NA	NA	TRBV5-1	TRBJ2-7
TGTGCCAGTAGACCCCCCGACAGGGGGAGTGGAAACACCATATATTTT	CASRPPDRGSGNTIYF	NA	TRBD1	TRBV19	TRBJ1-3
TGTGCCAGCAGTGAATTTGTGGGGAACGGCTACACCTTC	CASSEFVGNGYTF	NA	NA	TRBV2	TRBJ1-2
TGTGCCAGCAGCCTGAACCGGGACAGCTCTCTTGACGAGCAGTACTTC	CASSLNRDSSLDEQYF	NA	TRBD1	TRBV11-1	TRBJ2-7
TGTGCCAGCAGTTTATCGTGGGCCGGATCAACGGGGGCCAACGTCCTGACTTTC	CASSLSWAGSTGANVLTF	NA	NA	TRBV27	TRBJ2-6
TGTGCCAGCACGTCCGGGGGGGCGTACGGCTATGGCTACACCTTC	CASTSGGAYGYGYTF	NA	NA	TRBV25-1	TRBJ1-2
TGCGCCAGCAGCCAAGATTTGGCAGGTAACAATCAGCCCCAGCATTTT	CASSQDLAGNNQPQHF	NA	NA	TRBV4-1	TRBJ1-5
TGTGCCAGCAGCTTGGACTACACTGGCACCGGGGAGCTGTTTTTT	CASSLDYTGTGELFF	NA	NA	TRBV5-4	TRBJ2-2
TGTGCCAGCAGTGAACAGGGACTGAGCTCTGGAAACACCATATATTTT	CASSEQGLSSGNTIYF	NA	NA	TRBV2	TRBJ1-3
TGTGCCAGCAGCTTAGCGGGAGGGTACGGGCAGTACTTC	CASSLAGGYGQYF	NA	TRBD2	TRBV14	TRBJ2-7
TGTGCCAGCAGCGGCCCCGGGACTTGGAACTACGAGCAGTACTTC	CASSGPGTWNYEQYF	NA	NA	TRBV7-2	TRBJ2-7
TGTGCCAGCAGCCCCGCCGGGACAGGGGAAGAGACCCAGTACTTC	CASSPAGTGEETQYF	NA	TRBD1	TRBV5-4	TRBJ2-5
TGTGCCAGCAGTTTAGCCTCCTACGAGCAGTACTTC	CASSLASYEQYF	NA	NA	TRBV28	TRBJ2-7
TGTGCCAGCAGCTTGGGGGGTTCCTCCCGGACAGATACGCAGTATTTT	CASSLGGSSRTDTQYF	NA	NA	TRBV5-4	TRBJ2-3
TGCGCCAGCAGCTTTACTAGTGGGTACGAGCAGTACTTC	CASSFTSGYEQYF	NA	NA	TRBV5-1	TRBJ2-7
TGTGCCAGCAGCTTGGTGTCGACTAGCGGGTCGAAATACGAGCAGTACTTC	CASSLVSTSGSKYEQYF	NA	TRBD2	TRBV5-8	TRBJ2-7
TGTGCCAGCAGCAAGGGACAGCTGAACACTGAAGCTTTCTTT	CASSKGQLNTEAFF	NA	NA	TRBV21-1	TRBJ1-1